The following is a T cell receptor (beta chain) sequence with its context. The source of the sample is a study of cytomegalovirus exposure and HLA in healthy donors. The length of the CDR3 is 13 residues. CDR1 is SQVTM and CDR2 is ANQGSEA in the germline V gene. Trimming at V came to 6 bases and at J to 6 bases, leaving 4 bases not matched to a gene. Primers: 60 Vbeta forward and 13 Jbeta reverse. This table comes from immunoSEQ multiplex PCR, and its TCRdb copy is limited to in-frame clones, with some not included. The sample has around 130,000 clones, around four fifths seen once. The chain combines TRBV29-1 with TRBJ2-2; TRBD1 aligns across 10 bases. This sequence was found in a boy younger than 18 in good health and CMV-seronegative. The sample taken for sequencing was PBMCs. The CDR3: CSVRTGGSGELFF. In DNA form, the CDR3 reads TGCAGCGTGAGGACAGGGGGGTCCGGGGAGCTGTTTTTT.